A single T cell receptor beta chain is shown here with its context. Noted treatment: randomized to nivolumab then ipilimumab (arm A) or the reverse (arm B). The data were taken from a study of sequential checkpoint blockade in melanoma. As for the study in general: Each arm's sequence ended with maintenance nivolumab.

Method: immunoSEQ multiplex PCR; TCRdb's copy keeps in-frame clones and lacks some. Of some 9,400 clones listed, around three fifths are singletons. Germline V gives CDR1 MNHEY, CDR2 SVGAGI. Trimming removed 5 bases at V and 9 bases at J, with 11 bases between. The CDR3 extends over 12 amino acids. The V gene is TRBV6-5, the J gene TRBJ2-1, with TRBD2 as a possible D gene (6 bases). The material was CD8+ T cells sorted from blood (inferred from file names), obtained from a patient given nivolumab and ipilimumab in sequence. The source of this sequence is a human donor with melanoma. Here the CDR3 DNA reads TGTGCCAGCAGTAAGGGACTGGCTGAGCAGTTCTTC. Encoded protein: CASSKGLAEQFF.